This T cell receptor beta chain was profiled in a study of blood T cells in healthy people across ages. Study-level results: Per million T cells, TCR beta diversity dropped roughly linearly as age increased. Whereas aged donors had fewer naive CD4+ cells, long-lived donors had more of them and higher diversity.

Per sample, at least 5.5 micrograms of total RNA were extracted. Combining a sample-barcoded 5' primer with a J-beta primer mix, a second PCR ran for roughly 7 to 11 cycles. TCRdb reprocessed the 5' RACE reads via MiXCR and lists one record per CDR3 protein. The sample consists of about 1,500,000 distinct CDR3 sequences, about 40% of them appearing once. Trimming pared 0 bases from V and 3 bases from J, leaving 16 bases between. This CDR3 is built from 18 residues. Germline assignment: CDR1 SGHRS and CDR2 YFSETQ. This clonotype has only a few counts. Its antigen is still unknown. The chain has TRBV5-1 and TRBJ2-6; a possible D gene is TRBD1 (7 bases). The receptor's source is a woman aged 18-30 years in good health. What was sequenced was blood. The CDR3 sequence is CASSLAMEGAFGANVLTF. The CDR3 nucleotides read TGCGCCAGCAGCTTGGCCATGGAGGGGGCCTTTGGGGCCAACGTCCTGACTTTC.